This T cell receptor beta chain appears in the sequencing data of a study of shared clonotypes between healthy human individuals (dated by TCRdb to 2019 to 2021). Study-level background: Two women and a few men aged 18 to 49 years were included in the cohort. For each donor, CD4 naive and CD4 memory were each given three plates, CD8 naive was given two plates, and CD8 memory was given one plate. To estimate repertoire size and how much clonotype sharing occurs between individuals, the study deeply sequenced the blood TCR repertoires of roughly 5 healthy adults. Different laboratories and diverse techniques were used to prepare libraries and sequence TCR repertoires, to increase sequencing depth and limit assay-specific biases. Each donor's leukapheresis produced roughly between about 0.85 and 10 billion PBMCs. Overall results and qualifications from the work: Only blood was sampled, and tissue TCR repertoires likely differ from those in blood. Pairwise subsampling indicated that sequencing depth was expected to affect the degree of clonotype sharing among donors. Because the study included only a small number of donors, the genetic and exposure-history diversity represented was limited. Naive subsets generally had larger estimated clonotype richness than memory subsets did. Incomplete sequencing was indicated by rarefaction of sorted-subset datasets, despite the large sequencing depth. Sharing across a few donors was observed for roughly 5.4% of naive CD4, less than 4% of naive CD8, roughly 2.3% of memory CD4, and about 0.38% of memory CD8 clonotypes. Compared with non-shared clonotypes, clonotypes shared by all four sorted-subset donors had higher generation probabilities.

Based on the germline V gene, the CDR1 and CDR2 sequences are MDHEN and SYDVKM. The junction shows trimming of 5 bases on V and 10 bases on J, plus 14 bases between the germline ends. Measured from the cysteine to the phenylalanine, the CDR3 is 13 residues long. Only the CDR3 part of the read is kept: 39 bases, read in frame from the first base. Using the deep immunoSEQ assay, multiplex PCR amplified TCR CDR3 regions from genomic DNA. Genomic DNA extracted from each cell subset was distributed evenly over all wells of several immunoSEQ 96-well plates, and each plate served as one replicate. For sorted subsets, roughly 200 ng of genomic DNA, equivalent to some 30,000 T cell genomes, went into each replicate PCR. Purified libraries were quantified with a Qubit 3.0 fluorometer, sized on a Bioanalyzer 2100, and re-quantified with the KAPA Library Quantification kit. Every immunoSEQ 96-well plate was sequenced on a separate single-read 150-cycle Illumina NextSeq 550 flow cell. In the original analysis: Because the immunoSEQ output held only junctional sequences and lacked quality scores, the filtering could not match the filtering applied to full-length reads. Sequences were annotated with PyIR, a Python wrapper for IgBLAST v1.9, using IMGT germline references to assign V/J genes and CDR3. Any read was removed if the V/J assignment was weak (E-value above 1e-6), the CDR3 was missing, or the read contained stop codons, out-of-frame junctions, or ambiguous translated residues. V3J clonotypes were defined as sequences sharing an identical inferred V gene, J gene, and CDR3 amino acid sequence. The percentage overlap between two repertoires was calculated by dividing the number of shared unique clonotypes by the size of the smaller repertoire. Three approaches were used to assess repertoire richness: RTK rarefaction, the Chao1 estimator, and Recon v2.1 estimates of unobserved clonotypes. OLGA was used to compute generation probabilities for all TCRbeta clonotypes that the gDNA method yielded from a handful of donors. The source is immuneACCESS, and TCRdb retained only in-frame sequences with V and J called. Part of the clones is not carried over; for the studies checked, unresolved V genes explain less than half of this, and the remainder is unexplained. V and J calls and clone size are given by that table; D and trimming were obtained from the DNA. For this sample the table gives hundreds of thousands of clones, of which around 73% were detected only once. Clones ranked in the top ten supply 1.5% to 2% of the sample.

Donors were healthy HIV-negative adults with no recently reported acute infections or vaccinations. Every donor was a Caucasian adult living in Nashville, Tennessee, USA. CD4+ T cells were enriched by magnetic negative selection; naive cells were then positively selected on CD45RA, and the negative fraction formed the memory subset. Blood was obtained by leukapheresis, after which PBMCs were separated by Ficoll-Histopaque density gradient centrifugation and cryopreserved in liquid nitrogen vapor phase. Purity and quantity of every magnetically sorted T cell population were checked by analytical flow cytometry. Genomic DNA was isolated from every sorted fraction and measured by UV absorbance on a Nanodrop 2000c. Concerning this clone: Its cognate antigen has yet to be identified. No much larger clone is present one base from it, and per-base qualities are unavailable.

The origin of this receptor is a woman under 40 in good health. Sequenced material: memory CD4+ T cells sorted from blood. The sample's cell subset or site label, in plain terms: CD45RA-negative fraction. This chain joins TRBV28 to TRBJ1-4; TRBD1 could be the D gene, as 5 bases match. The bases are TGTGCCAGCAGTCGGGGAGGGGTCGCAAAACTGTTTTTT. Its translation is CASSRGGVAKLFF.